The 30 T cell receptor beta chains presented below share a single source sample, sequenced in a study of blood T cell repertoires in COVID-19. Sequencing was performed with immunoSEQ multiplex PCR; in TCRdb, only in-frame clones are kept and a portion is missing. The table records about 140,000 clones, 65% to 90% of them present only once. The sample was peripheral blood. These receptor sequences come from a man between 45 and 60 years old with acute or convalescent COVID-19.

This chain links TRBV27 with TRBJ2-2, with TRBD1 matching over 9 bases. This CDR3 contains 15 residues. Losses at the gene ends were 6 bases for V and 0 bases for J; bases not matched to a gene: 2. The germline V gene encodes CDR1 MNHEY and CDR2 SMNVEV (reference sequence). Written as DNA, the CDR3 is TGTGCCAGCAGATGGACAGGGGCGAACACCGGGGAGCTGTTTTTT. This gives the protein CASRWTGANTGELFF.

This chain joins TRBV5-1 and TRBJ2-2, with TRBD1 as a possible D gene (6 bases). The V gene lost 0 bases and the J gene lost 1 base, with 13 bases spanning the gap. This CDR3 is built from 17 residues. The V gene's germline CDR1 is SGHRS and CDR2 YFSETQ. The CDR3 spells CASSLATGSLNTGELFF. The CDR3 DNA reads TGCGCCAGCAGCTTGGCCACAGGGTCTTTGAACACCGGGGAGCTGTTTTTT.

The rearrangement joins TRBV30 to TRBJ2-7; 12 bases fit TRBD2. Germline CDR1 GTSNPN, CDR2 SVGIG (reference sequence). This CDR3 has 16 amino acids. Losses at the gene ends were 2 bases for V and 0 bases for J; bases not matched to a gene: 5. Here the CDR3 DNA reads TGTGCCTGGAGTCTAGCGGGGGGGCGATCCTCCTACGAGCAGTACTTC. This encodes CAWSLAGGRSSYEQYF.

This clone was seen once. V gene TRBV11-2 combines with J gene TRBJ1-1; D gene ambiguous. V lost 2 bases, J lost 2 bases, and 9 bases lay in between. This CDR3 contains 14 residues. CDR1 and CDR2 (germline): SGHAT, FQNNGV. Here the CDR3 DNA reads TGTGCCAGCAGCTTAAGTAACTCCAACACTGAAGCTTTCTTT. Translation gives CASSLSNSNTEAFF.

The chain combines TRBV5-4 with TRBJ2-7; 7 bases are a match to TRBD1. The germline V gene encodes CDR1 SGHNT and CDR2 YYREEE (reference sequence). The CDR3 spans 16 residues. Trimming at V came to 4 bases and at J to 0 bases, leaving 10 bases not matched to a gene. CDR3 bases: TGTGCCAGCAGCCTATTCCCGGGACAGAGCTCCTACGAGCAGTACTTC. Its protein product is CASSLFPGQSSYEQYF.

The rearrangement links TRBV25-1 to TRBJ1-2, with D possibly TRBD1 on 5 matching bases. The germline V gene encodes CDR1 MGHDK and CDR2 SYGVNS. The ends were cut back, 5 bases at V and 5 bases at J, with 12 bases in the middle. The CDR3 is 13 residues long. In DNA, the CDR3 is TGTGCCAGCAGTCCAGGGATTCATTATGGCTACACCTTC. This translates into CASSPGIHYGYTF.

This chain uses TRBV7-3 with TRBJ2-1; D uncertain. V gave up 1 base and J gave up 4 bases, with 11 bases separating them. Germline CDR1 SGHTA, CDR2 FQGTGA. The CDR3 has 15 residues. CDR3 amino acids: CASSLKSSPYNEQFF. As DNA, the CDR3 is TGTGCCAGCAGCTTAAAGTCGAGTCCGTACAATGAGCAGTTCTTC.

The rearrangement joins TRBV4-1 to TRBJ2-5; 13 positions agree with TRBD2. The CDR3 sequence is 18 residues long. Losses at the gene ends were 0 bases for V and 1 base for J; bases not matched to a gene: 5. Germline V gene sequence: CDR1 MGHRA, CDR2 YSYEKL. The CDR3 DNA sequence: TGCGCCAGCAGCCAAGAAGGGACTAGCGGGGATACCCAAGAGACCCAGTACTTC. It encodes CASSQEGTSGDTQETQYF.

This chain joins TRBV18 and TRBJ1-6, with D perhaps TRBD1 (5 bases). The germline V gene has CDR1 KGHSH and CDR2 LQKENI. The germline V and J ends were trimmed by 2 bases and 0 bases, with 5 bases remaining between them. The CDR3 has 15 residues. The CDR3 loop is CASSPDSSYNSPLHF. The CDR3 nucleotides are TGTGCCAGCTCACCAGACAGCTCCTATAATTCACCCCTCCACTTT.

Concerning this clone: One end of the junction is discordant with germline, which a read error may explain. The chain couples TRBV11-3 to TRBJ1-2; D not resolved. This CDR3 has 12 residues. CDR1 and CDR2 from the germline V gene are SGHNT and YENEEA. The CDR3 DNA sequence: TGTGCCAGCAGCACCCCGGACTACGGCTACACCTTC. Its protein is CASSTPDYGYTF.

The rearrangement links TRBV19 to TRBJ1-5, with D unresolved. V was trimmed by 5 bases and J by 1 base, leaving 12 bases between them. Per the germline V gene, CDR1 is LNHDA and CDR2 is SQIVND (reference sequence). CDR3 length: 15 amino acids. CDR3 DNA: TGTGCCAGTAGTGGCTCAGGAGGGAGCAATCAGCCCCAGCATTTT. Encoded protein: CASSGSGGSNQPQHF.

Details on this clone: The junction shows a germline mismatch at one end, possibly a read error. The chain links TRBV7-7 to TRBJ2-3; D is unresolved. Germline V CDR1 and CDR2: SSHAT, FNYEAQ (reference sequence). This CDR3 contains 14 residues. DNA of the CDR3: TGTGCTAGCAGCTTAGGTCTAGAGGCTGATACGCAGTATTTT. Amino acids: CASSLGLEADTQYF.

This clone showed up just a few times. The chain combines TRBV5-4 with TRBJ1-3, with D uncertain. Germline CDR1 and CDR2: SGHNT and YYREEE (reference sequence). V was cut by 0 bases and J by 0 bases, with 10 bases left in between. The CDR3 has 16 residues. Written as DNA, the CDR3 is TGTGCCAGCAGCTTGGTGGGCCGCCTCTCTGGAAACACCATATATTTT. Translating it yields CASSLVGRLSGNTIYF.

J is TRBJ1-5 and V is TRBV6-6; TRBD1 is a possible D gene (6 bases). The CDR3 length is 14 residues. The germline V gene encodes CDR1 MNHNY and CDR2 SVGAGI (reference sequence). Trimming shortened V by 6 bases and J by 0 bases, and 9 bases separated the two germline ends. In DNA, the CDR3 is TGTGCCAGCAGCCAGGGGCATAGCAATCAGCCCCAGCATTTT. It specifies CASSQGHSNQPQHF.

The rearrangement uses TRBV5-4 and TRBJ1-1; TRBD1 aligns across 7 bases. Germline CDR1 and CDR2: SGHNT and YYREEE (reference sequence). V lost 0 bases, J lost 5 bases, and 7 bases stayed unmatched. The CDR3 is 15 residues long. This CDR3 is CASSLATGEGTEAFF. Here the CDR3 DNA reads TGTGCCAGCAGCTTGGCCACAGGGGAAGGAACTGAAGCTTTCTTT.

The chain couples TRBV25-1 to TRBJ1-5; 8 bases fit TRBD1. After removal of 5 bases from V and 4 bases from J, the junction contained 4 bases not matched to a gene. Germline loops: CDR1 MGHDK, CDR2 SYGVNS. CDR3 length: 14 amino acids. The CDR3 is CASSLTGGNQPQHF. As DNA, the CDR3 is TGTGCCAGCAGTCTAACAGGGGGGAATCAGCCCCAGCATTTT.

DNA for the CDR3: TGTGCCAGCAGCCCTGAACTAGCGGGTTACAATGAGCAGTTCTTC. Amino acid sequence: CASSPELAGYNEQFF. This chain uses TRBV13 with TRBJ2-1; 9 bases are shared with TRBD2. The V gene end was trimmed by 5 bases and the J gene end by 4 bases; junction bases not matched to a gene: 6. The CDR3 sequence is 15 residues long. CDR1 and CDR2 (germline): PRHDT, FYEKMQ (reference sequence).

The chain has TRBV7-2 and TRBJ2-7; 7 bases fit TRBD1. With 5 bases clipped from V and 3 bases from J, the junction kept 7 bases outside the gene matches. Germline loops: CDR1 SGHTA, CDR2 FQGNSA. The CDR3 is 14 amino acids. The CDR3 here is CASSTPGTDYEQYF. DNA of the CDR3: TGTGCCAGCAGCACCCCCGGGACAGACTACGAGCAGTACTTC.

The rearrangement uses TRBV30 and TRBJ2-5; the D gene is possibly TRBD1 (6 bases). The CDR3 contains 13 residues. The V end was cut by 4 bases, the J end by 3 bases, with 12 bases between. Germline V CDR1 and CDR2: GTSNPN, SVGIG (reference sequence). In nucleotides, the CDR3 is TGTGCCTGGAAGTTAAAGGGGGAAGAGACCCAGTACTTC. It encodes CAWKLKGEETQYF.

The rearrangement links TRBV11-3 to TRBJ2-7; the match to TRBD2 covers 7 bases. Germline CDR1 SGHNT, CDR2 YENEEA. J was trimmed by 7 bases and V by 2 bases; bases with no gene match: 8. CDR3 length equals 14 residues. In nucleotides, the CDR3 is TGTGCCAGCAGCTTATTAGGGAGGGCTAGTGAGCAGTACTTC. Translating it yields CASSLLGRASEQYF.

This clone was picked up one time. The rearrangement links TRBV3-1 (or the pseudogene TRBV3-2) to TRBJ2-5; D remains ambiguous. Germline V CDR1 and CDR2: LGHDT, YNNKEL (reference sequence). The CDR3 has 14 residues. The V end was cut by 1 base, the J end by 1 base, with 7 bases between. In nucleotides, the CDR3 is TGTGCCAGCAGCCAAGGCGTACGCCAAGAGACCCAGTACTTC. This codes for CASSQGVRQETQYF.

The CDR3 reads CASSLIWAETGNTIYF. CDR3 coding DNA: TGTGCCAGCAGCTTGATCTGGGCTGAAACTGGAAACACCATATATTTT. This chain joins TRBV5-6 and TRBJ1-3, with D unclear. Germline lookup yields CDR1 SGHDT and CDR2 YYEEEE. Trimming left V 1 base short and J 2 bases short, with 13 bases between. The CDR3 is 16 residues long.

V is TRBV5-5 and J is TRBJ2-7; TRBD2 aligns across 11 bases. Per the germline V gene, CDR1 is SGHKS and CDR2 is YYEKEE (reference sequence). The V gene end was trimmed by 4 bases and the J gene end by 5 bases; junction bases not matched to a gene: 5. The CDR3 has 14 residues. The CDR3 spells CASSLLAGVDEQYF. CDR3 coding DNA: TGTGCCAGCAGCCTACTAGCGGGAGTGGACGAGCAGTACTTC.

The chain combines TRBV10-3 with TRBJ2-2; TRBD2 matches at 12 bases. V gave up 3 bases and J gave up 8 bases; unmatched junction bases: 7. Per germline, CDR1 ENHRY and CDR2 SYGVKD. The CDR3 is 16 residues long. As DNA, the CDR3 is TGTGCCATCAGTGAAGGACTAGCGGGGAGCCAAGGGGAGCTGTTTTTT. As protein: CAISEGLAGSQGELFF.

The CDR3 here is CASSHPRRTANTGELFF. The CDR3 DNA reads TGTGCCAGCAGCCACCCCCGAAGGACAGCGAACACCGGGGAGCTGTTTTTT. The chain recombines TRBV7-8 with TRBJ2-2; D may be TRBD1 (6 bases). This CDR3 spans 17 amino acids. Germline V lookup: CDR1 SGHVS, CDR2 FQNEAQ. V was clipped by 5 bases and J by 0 bases, with 16 bases between them.

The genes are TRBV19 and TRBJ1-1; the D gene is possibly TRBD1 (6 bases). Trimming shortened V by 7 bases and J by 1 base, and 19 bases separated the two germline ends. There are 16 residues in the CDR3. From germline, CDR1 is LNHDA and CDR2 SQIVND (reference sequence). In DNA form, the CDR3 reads TGTGCCAGTAACTCCCCCGTGGGGGCGCGGAACACTGAAGCTTTCTTT. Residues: CASNSPVGARNTEAFF.

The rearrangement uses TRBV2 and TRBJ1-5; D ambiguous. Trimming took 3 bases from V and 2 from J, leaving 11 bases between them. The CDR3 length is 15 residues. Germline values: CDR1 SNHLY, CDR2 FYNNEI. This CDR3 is CASSDEGSGNQPQHF. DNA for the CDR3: TGTGCCAGCAGTGACGAGGGTTCGGGCAATCAGCCCCAGCATTTT. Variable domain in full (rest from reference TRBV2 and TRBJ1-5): EPEVTQTPSHQVTQMGQEVILRCVPISNHLYFYWYRQILGQKVEFLVSFYNNEISEKSEIFDDQFSVERPDGSNFTLKIRSTKLEDSAMYFCASSDEGSGNQPQHFGDGTRLSIL.

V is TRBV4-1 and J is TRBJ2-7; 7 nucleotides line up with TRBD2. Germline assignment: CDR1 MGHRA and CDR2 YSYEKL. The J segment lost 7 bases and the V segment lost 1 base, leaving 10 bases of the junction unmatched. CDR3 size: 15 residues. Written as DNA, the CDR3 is TGCGCCAGCAGCCAAGGAGGGACTACCGATGAGGAGCAGTACTTC. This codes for CASSQGGTTDEEQYF.

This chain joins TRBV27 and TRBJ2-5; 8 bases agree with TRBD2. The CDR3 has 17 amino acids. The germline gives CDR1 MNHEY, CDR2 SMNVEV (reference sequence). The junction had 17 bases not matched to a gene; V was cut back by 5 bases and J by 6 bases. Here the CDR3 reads CASSRDSGVAGMKTQYF. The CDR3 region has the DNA TGTGCCAGCAGTCGTGACTCGGGGGTAGCGGGAATGAAGACCCAGTACTTC.

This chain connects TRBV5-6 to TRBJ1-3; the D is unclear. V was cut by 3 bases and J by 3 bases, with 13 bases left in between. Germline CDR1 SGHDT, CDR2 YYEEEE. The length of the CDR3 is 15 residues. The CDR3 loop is CASSSPRAGGNTIYF. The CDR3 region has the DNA TGTGCCAGCAGCTCCCCACGCGCGGGTGGAAACACCATATATTTT.